This entry lists 5 T cell receptor beta chains sequenced from one sample in a study of vaccination and CD4 T cells after COVID-19. For these TCRs, the target antigens are not known. An Oncomine TCR Beta short-read assay was used to sequence the DNA from cultured CD4+ T cells. In TCRdb, the PCR reads were re-called with MiXCR into one record per CDR3 protein. The sample consists of 15,000 to 20,000 distinct CDR3 sequences, approximately 45% of them appearing once. Treatment in this sample: roughly nine-day PBMC culture with coronavirus spike peptide pools or control peptides (ViraFEST assay). Specimen: CD4+ T cells from blood, cultured in vitro, collected before SARS-CoV-2 vaccination. The receptor set was obtained from a human donor who had recovered from COVID-19.

This chain links TRBV6-2 or TRBV6-3 with TRBJ2-7; 12 bases are shared with TRBD1. In germline, CDR1 is MNHEY, CDR2 SVGEGT. Trimming cost V 2 bases and J 5 bases; bases outside gene matches: 7. CDR3 length: 16 residues. The DNA for the CDR3 is TGTGCCAGCAGTTACGATAAGGGACAGGGGGCCAACGAGCAGTACTTC. Its translation: CASSYDKGQGANEQYF.

In the case of this clonotype: A read error may be the cause here, since a much bigger clone is one base away. The rearrangement uses TRBV27 and TRBJ1-6; a weak D match, TRBD1 (5 bases). There are 18 residues in the CDR3. CDR1 is MNHEY, CDR2 SMNVEV, per germline (reference sequence). Trimming took off 0 bases at V and 6 bases at J, with 18 bases between the two ends. The CDR3 loop is CASSLSGGDRTCNSPLHF. CDR3 in DNA: TGTGCCAGCAGTTTATCGGGGGGAGACAGAACCTGTAATTCACCCCTCCACTTT.

The chain links TRBV20-1 to TRBJ1-5; TRBD1 is a possible D gene (5 bases). The germline V gene encodes CDR1 DFQATT and CDR2 SNEGSKA (reference sequence). The CDR3 length is 14 residues. Trimming left V 0 bases short and J 5 bases short, with 11 bases between. Written as DNA, the CDR3 is TGCAGTGCTAGAGATCAGCGGGGGGATCAGCCCCAGCATTTT. Its translation is CSARDQRGDQPQHF.

The rearrangement links TRBV20-1 to TRBJ1-2; D is undetermined. Germline values: CDR1 DFQATT, CDR2 SNEGSKA (reference sequence). This CDR3 is built from 13 residues. The V end was cut by 1 base, the J end by 2 bases, with 8 bases between. For the CDR3, the DNA is TGCAGTGCTAGAGTATTGGGAAACTATGGCTACACCTTC. It specifies CSARVLGNYGYTF.

The chain combines TRBV19 with TRBJ2-3; 9 bases align to TRBD2. The CDR3 has 17 amino acids. CDR1 and CDR2 from the germline V gene are LNHDA and SQIVND (reference sequence). Trimming cost V 6 bases and J 0 bases; bases outside gene matches: 10. The CDR3 DNA sequence: TGTGCCAGTAGAACCGCGGGAGGGGGCCTAAGCACAGATACGCAGTATTTT. This translates into CASRTAGGGLSTDTQYF.